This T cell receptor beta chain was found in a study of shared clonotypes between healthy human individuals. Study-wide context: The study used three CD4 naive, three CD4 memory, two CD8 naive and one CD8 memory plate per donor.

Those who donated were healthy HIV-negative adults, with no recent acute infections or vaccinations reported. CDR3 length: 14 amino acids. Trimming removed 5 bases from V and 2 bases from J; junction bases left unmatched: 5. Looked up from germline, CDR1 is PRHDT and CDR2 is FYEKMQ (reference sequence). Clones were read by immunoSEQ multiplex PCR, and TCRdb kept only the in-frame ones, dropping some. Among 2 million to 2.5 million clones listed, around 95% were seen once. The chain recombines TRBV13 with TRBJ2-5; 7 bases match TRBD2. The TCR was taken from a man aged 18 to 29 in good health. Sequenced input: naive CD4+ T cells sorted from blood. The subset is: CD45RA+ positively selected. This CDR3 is CASSLTSVQETQYF. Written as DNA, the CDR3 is TGTGCCAGCAGCCTTACTAGCGTACAAGAGACCCAGTACTTC.